This T cell receptor (beta chain) was sequenced during a study of PD-L1 blockade in urothelial cancer. Time point reported: peripheral blood 6 weeks after treatment start. Assay used: immunoSEQ multiplex PCR; TCRdb lists only in-frame clones, some missing. The repertoire holds around 40,000 clones, with 75% to 90% as singletons. Sequencing was performed on PBMCs, taken around atezolizumab (anti-PD-L1) treatment. The sequence was obtained from a man between 60 and 75 years old with urothelial cancer.

The CDR3 nucleotides are TGTGCCAGCAGTACGGGACAGGGCGTCACTGAAGCTTTCTTT. Protein sequence: CASSTGQGVTEAFF. The rearrangement links TRBV27 to TRBJ1-1, with 9 bases lining up with TRBD1. The CDR3 contains 14 residues. Germline V gives CDR1 MNHEY, CDR2 SMNVEV (reference sequence). V was clipped by 5 bases and J by 4 bases; unmatched bases: 5.